This T cell receptor beta chain was recorded in a study of cytomegalovirus exposure and HLA in healthy donors. Sequenced by immunoSEQ multiplex PCR; TCRdb stores in-frame clones only, minus some. The sample lists under 150,000 clones, approximately 85% occurring once. Donors were drawn from the approximately 110-subject validation cohort, separate from the 666-subject first cohort. Trimming cost V 0 bases and J 5 bases; bases outside gene matches: 10. The CDR3 runs to 18 residues. Germline V CDR1 and CDR2: SGHTA, FQGTGA. As for this clone: The antigen is unknown.

Notes on the study in general: The authors enumerated roughly 180 TCR beta chains as linked to cytomegalovirus. Subsequent analysis revealed that first-cohort TCR clusters tended to co-occur in the 100 to 150 validation repertoires.

The chain has TRBV7-3 and TRBJ2-1; 10 bases are shared with TRBD2. The sequence was obtained from a woman aged 25 to 39 in good health and CMV-seronegative. Source material: PBMCs. The CDR3 protein is CASSLTTGAGTSDNEQFF. In nucleotides, the CDR3 is TGTGCCAGCAGCTTAACTACGGGAGCGGGGACTAGCGACAATGAGCAGTTCTTC.